The rows below give T cell receptor beta chains drawn from one sample of a study of blood T cell repertoires in COVID-19. Assay: immunoSEQ multiplex PCR; the TCRdb copy retains only in-frame clones and omits some. The sample yields more than 120,000 clones, about nine tenths seen once. Source material: peripheral blood. Source of these receptors: a man aged 45-65 years who had recovered from COVID-19. CDR3s include the opening cysteine and the closing phenylalanine or tryptophan. Fields, in order: V gene, D gene, J gene, clone size, CDR3 protein, CDR3 DNA. The D gene is left open where the match is weak. Clone size is stated in some rows and not others, as once, few, many or a class when expanded.

TRBV7-6,-,TRBJ1-2,-,CASSLAGDKNYGYTF,TGTGCCAGCAGCTTAGCGGGGGACAAAAACTATGGCTACACCTTC
TRBV9,-,TRBJ2-1,once,CASSVAPYNEQFF,TGTGCCAGCAGCGTAGCTCCTTACAATGAGCAGTTCTTC
TRBV10-3,TRBD2,TRBJ2-2,-,CAISENGLAGDTGELFF,TGTGCCATCAGTGAAAATGGACTAGCGGGAGATACCGGGGAGCTGTTTTTT
TRBV19,TRBD1,TRBJ1-2,-,CASSRGQGLESGYTF,TGTGCCAGTAGTCGCGGACAGGGTTTAGAGAGTGGCTACACCTTC
TRBV4-1,TRBD2,TRBJ2-2,few,CASSQSPGTSGGNTGELFF,TGCGCCAGCAGCCAAAGTCCCGGGACTAGCGGGGGGAACACCGGGGAGCTGTTTTTT
TRBV6-5,TRBD1,TRBJ2-5,-,CASLRTGAYQETQYF,TGTGCCAGCCTGAGGACAGGGGCGTACCAAGAGACCCAGTACTTC
TRBV6-5,-,TRBJ2-2,-,CASTPTAGELFF,TGTGCCAGCACCCCTACCGCCGGGGAGCTGTTTTTT
TRBV9,TRBD1,TRBJ1-2,-,CASSATGTGTSGYTF,TGTGCCAGCAGCGCAACCGGGACAGGCACCTCTGGCTACACCTTC
TRBV4-3,TRBD1,TRBJ1-1,-,CASSSQPGGTRNTEAFF,TGCGCCAGCAGCTCGCAGCCAGGGGGCACAAGGAACACTGAAGCTTTCTTT
TRBV29-1,-,TRBJ2-7,-,CSVPNGQYEQYF,TGCAGCGTTCCAAATGGACAGTACGAGCAGTACTTC
TRBV10-3,TRBD1,TRBJ2-5,-,CAISGQGSQETQYF,TGTGCCATCAGTGGACAGGGGAGCCAAGAGACCCAGTACTTC
TRBV27,TRBD1,TRBJ1-4,-,CASSPDLQGAKLFF,TGTGCCAGCTCTCCCGACCTTCAGGGGGCGAAACTGTTTTTT
TRBV4-1,TRBD1,TRBJ2-7,-,CASSQEAPSGQVTYEQYF,TGCGCCAGCAGCCAAGAAGCTCCCTCCGGACAGGTCACCTACGAGCAGTACTTC
TRBV6-5,-,TRBJ1-6,-,CASSQNSPLHF,TGTGCCAGCAGTCAAAATTCACCCCTCCACTTT
TRBV27,-,TRBJ1-6,-,CASSLKGYNSPLHF,TGTGCCAGCAGTTTAAAGGGGTATAATTCACCCCTCCACTTT
TRBV13,TRBD2,TRBJ2-1,-,CASSSFGGNEQFF,TGTGCCAGCAGCTCTTTCGGGGGGAATGAGCAGTTCTTC
TRBV7-2,-,TRBJ2-7,-,CASSSRPGDEQYF,TGTGCCAGCAGCTCTCGCCCCGGGGACGAGCAGTACTTC
TRBV27,-,TRBJ2-1,-,CASSSFDRPNEQFF,TGTGCCAGCAGTTCCTTCGACAGGCCCAATGAGCAGTTCTTC
TRBV19,TRBD1,TRBJ2-7,-,CASRPSRTGSYEQYF,TGTGCCAGTAGACCTTCCAGGACAGGGTCATACGAGCAGTACTTC
TRBV9,-,TRBJ2-2,-,CASSETGSRTGELFF,TGTGCCAGCAGCGAAACAGGGAGTAGAACCGGGGAGCTGTTTTTT
TRBV6-2/TRBV6-3,-,TRBJ2-7,-,CASSFASRYRQYF,TGTGCCAGCAGTTTCGCCAGCAGGTATAGGCAGTACTTC
TRBV7-8,-,TRBJ2-3,-,CASSPGQEAPTDTQYF,TGTGCCAGCAGCCCTGGACAAGAAGCGCCCACAGATACGCAGTATTTT
TRBV6-2/TRBV6-3,-,TRBJ1-2,-,CASSSRVRGYTF,TGTGCCAGCAGTTCTCGGGTCAGAGGCTACACCTTC
TRBV19,-,TRBJ1-2,few,CASRTAGSGGYTF,TGTGCCAGTAGGACAGCAGGTTCTGGGGGCTACACCTTC
TRBV19,TRBD2,TRBJ2-2,-,CASSWGGITGELFF,TGTGCCAGTAGCTGGGGGGGTATCACCGGGGAGCTGTTTTTT
TRBV12-3/TRBV12-4,-,TRBJ2-7,-,CASSLGQNGEQYF,TGTGCCAGCAGTCTAGGACAGAACGGCGAGCAGTACTTC
TRBV7-9,TRBD1,TRBJ1-2,-,CASSLTGAHLYGYTF,TGTGCCAGCAGCTTAACAGGGGCCCATTTATATGGCTACACCTTC
TRBV7-9,-,TRBJ1-1,-,CASSFPKRQGAGGGTEAFF,TGTGCCAGCAGCTTTCCCAAGCGGCAGGGCGCGGGGGGGGGCACTGAAGCTTTCTTT
TRBV6-2/TRBV6-3,TRBD1,TRBJ2-7,-,CASSRGQEAGEQYF,TGTGCCAGCAGTCGGGGACAGGAGGCGGGCGAGCAGTACTTC
TRBV29-1,-,TRBJ2-5,once,CRCDAGETQYF,TGCCGCTGCGACGCGGGGGAGACCCAGTACTTC
TRBV14,-,TRBJ2-7,-,CASSFGISPSYEQYF,TGTGCCAGCAGCTTCGGGATCTCGCCGTCCTACGAGCAGTACTTC
TRBV27,-,TRBJ2-1,once,CASTAWGGPYNEQFF,TGTGCCAGCACCGCTTGGGGGGGGCCCTACAATGAGCAGTTCTTC
TRBV27,TRBD1,TRBJ2-3,once,CASSYRTGVGTDTQYF,TGTGCCAGCAGTTACCGGACAGGGGTGGGCACAGATACGCAGTATTTT
TRBV6-5,-,TRBJ1-1,-,CASSYSGIRGEAFF,TGTGCCAGCAGTTACTCGGGTATCCGGGGTGAAGCTTTCTTT
TRBV27,TRBD2,TRBJ2-7,-,CASSISGGDLYEQYF,TGTGCCAGCAGTATAAGCGGGGGGGACTTGTACGAGCAGTACTTC
TRBV12-3/TRBV12-4,-,TRBJ1-5,-,CASSFNNQPQHF,TGTGCCAGCAGTTTTAACAATCAGCCCCAGCATTTT
TRBV9,TRBD1,TRBJ2-5,-,CASSVGLEYRGSQETQYF,TGTGCCAGCAGCGTAGGTCTTGAGTACAGGGGCTCCCAAGAGACCCAGTACTTC
TRBV6-6,TRBD2,TRBJ2-1,-,CASSLRGSGSSYNEQFF,TGTGCCAGCAGTCTACGTGGTAGCGGGAGCTCCTACAATGAGCAGTTCTTC
TRBV30,TRBD1,TRBJ1-2,once,CAWGGQGINYGYTF,TGTGCCTGGGGGGGACAGGGAATTAACTATGGCTACACCTTC
TRBV4-2,-,TRBJ2-3,-,CASSQNRQTDTQYF,TGTGCCAGCAGCCAGAACAGGCAGACAGATACGCAGTATTTT
TRBV5-4,-,TRBJ1-2,-,CASSLAGTLTSYGYTF,TGTGCCAGCAGCTTGGCGGGAACGCTTACCTCCTATGGCTACACCTTC
TRBV5-1,-,TRBJ2-1,-,CASSLVLRRVFNEQFF,TGCGCCAGCAGCTTGGTATTGCGGAGGGTGTTCAATGAGCAGTTCTTC
TRBV4-1,-,TRBJ2-7,-,CASSHLADRYYEQYF,TGCGCCAGCAGCCATTTGGCCGACAGATACTACGAGCAGTACTTC
TRBV10-3,TRBD2,TRBJ2-1,-,CATAGTSGGEYNEQFF,TGTGCCACGGCCGGGACTAGCGGGGGAGAGTACAATGAGCAGTTCTTC
TRBV11-3,TRBD1,TRBJ2-5,once,CASSLGGQQETQYF,TGTGCCAGCTCACTAGGGGGACAGCAAGAGACCCAGTACTTC
TRBV10-3,TRBD1,TRBJ1-1,-,CAISEYLIGQGPAGNTEAFF,TGTGCCATCAGTGAGTACCTAATCGGACAGGGGCCAGCGGGGAACACTGAAGCTTTCTTT
TRBV5-5,-,TRBJ1-3,-,CASSLGQMGNTIYF,TGTGCCAGCAGCTTAGGACAGATGGGAAACACCATATATTTT
TRBV9,-,TRBJ1-2,once,CASSPPGRYGYTF,TGTGCCAGCAGCCCCCCAGGGCGGTATGGCTACACCTTC
TRBV19,-,TRBJ2-5,once,CASKSRTAQETQYF,TGTGCCAGTAAAAGTCGGACAGCCCAAGAGACCCAGTACTTC
TRBV11-3,TRBD1,TRBJ2-7,once,CASSLTGLYEQYF,TGTGCCAGCTCTCTGACAGGGCTGTACGAGCAGTACTTC
TRBV7-2,-,TRBJ1-6,-,CASSPGQGYNSPLHF,TGTGCCAGCAGCCCCGGGCAGGGCTATAATTCACCCCTCCACTTT